This passage covers 25 T cell receptor beta chains from one sample sequenced in a study of molecular identifiers for immune sequencing clone quantification. TCRdb itself ran the PCR reads through MiXCR, one entry per CDR3 protein. The sample has about 500,000 distinct CDR3 sequences; roughly 24% are singletons. The sample comprised naive CD8+ T cells from blood, with Jurkat cell RNA spiked in. The subset: FACS-sorted CD8+CD4-CCR7+CD45RA+ naive T cells. All receptors come from a human donor in good health. Some libraries in this study had Jurkat cell RNA spiked in.

The chain joins TRBV11-2 to TRBJ2-7; D not certain. CDR1 is SGHAT, CDR2 FQNNGV, per germline. CDR3 size: 15 residues. V dropped 2 bases and J dropped 3 bases, with 14 bases sitting between them. CDR3 residues: CASSLYGGGVYEQYF. In nucleotides, the CDR3 is TGTGCCAGCAGCTTATACGGTGGCGGCGTCTACGAGCAGTACTTC. The variable domain in full, completed from reference TRBV11-2 and TRBJ2-7, reads EAGVAQSPRYKIIEKRQSVAFWCNPISGHATLYWYQQILGQGPKLLIQFQNNGVVDDSQLPKDRFSAERLKGVDSTLKIQPAKLEDSAVYLCASSLYGGGVYEQYFGPGTRLTVT.

This clonotype was found many times. This chain uses TRBV14 with TRBJ2-3; 8 nucleotides align to TRBD2. The CDR3 totals 17 residues. Germline V gene lookup returns CDR1 SGHDN and CDR2 FVKESK. J gave up 4 bases and V 0 bases, and 9 bases lay outside the gene matches. CDR3 nucleotide sequence: TGTGCCAGCAGCCAAGATCGTCCGGGGGGGCGGTCAGATACGCAGTATTTT. Encoded protein: CASSQDRPGGRSDTQYF. The entire variable domain, with the rest obtained from reference TRBV14 and TRBJ2-3, is as follows: EAGVTQFPSHSVIEKGQTVTLRCDPISGHDNLYWYRRVMGKEIKFLLHFVKESKQDESGMPNNRFLAERTGGTYSTLKVQPAELEDSGVYFCASSQDRPGGRSDTQYFGPGTRLTVL.

This chain connects TRBV30 to TRBJ2-5; 7 nucleotides align to TRBD1. Unmatched junction bases numbered 8, after V lost 5 bases and J lost 2 bases. The CDR3 loop spans 14 amino acids. Germline CDR1 and CDR2: GTSNPN and SVGIG (reference sequence). The CDR3 loop is CAWVPGQPQETQYF. The CDR3 DNA reads as TGTGCCTGGGTACCGGGACAGCCACAAGAGACCCAGTACTTC.

In the case of this clonotype: A much larger clone sits a single nucleotide away, making a read error possible. The chain carries TRBV20-1 and TRBJ2-7, with TRBD1 as a possible D gene (6 bases). The CDR3 loop spans 13 amino acids. Trimming shortened V by 3 bases and J by 2 bases, and 11 bases separated the two germline ends. Germline CDR1 is DFQATT and CDR2 is SNEGSKA (reference sequence). CDR3 in DNA: TGCAGTGCTAGTGACAGGAACACCTACGAGCAGTACTTC. Translating it yields CSASDRNTYEQYF.

This clonotype was seen only a few times. Here the CDR3 reads CASSNRAGGSEAFF. As DNA, the CDR3 is TGTGCCAGCAGTAACCGGGCCGGTGGCAGTGAAGCTTTCTTT. The chain couples TRBV6-2 or TRBV6-3 to TRBJ1-1; D gene ambiguous. With 5 bases removed from V and 7 bases from J, the gap between germline ends came to 17 bases. Germline V gene data show CDR1 as MNHEY and CDR2 as SVGEGT. The CDR3 is made up of 14 amino acids.

This clonotype was seen repeatedly, ten times or more. V usage is TRBV28 and J usage is TRBJ2-7; D is tentatively TRBD1 or TRBD2 (5 bases each). Between the trimmed V and J ends, which lost 3 bases and 0 bases, there was a span of 9 bases. The V gene's germline CDR1 is MDHEN and CDR2 SYDVKM. The CDR3 totals 14 residues. In DNA, the CDR3 is TGTGCCAGCAGTTTCCGGGACGCCTCCTACGAGCAGTACTTC. Its translation: CASSFRDASYEQYF. Based on the CDR3 plus reference TRBV28 and TRBJ2-7, the full variable domain is DVKVTQSSRYLVKRTGEKVFLECVQDMDHENMFWYRQDPGLGLRLIYFSYDVKMKEKGDIPEGYSVSREKKERFSLILESASTNQTSMYLCASSFRDASYEQYFGPGTRLTVT.

This clonotype occurred many times. The chain employs TRBV9 and TRBJ1-1; D unresolved. Germline V lookup: CDR1 SGDLS, CDR2 YYNGEE. The CDR3 runs to 12 residues. The V end lost 0 bases, the J end lost 7 bases, and 7 bases lay between the germline ends. This CDR3 is CASSVAVGEAFF. The CDR3 bases are TGTGCCAGCAGCGTAGCTGTAGGTGAAGCTTTCTTT.

This clonotype was recorded many times. This chain connects TRBV5-8 to TRBJ1-1; D gene uncertain. This CDR3 is built from 12 residues. V gave up 7 bases and J gave up 3 bases, with 10 bases separating them. Germline V lookup: CDR1 SGHTS, CDR2 YDEGEE. The CDR3 spells CASPPVDTEAFF. CDR3 nucleotide sequence: TGTGCCAGCCCCCCCGTGGACACTGAAGCTTTCTTT.

The chain couples TRBV4-1 to TRBJ2-5; 7 nucleotides match TRBD1. The CDR3 consists of 15 residues. Unmatched junction bases numbered 10, after V lost 4 bases and J lost 5 bases. Per germline, CDR1 MGHRA and CDR2 YSYEKL. This CDR3 is CASSLLQGRPETQYF. The DNA of the CDR3 is TGCGCCAGCAGCCTATTACAGGGGAGACCGGAGACCCAGTACTTC.

This rearrangement joins TRBV7-9 to TRBJ1-6; D may be TRBD1 (6 bases). In germline, CDR1 is SEHNR, CDR2 FQNEAQ (reference sequence). The CDR3 contains 15 residues. V shed 4 bases and J shed 7 bases, with 14 bases lying between them. The CDR3 DNA reads TGTGCCAGCAGCTCTCCGGGACACCAGAATTCACCCCTCCACTTT. It translates to CASSSPGHQNSPLHF.

This clonotype was seen just once. The chain employs TRBV11-2 and TRBJ2-3; D unresolved. The CDR3 covers 16 residues. Germline CDR1 reads SGHAT; CDR2 reads FQNNGV. The germline V and J ends were trimmed by 1 base and 1 base, with 12 bases remaining between them. The CDR3 region has the DNA TGTGCCAGCAGCTTAGTTTCGTGGCTCGGCACAGATACGCAGTATTTT. It codes for CASSLVSWLGTDTQYF.

Ten or more counts support this clonotype. The J gene is TRBJ1-1, the V gene TRBV28; D might be TRBD1 (5 bases). Germline V gene data show CDR1 as MDHEN and CDR2 as SYDVKM. Trimming removed 2 bases from V and 0 bases from J, with 13 bases in between. This CDR3 has 16 amino acids. CDR3 amino acids: CASSLGTVTLNTEAFF. In DNA, the CDR3 is TGTGCCAGCAGTTTAGGGACGGTTACTTTGAACACTGAAGCTTTCTTT.

This clonotype was counted many times. V gene TRBV7-2 combines with J gene TRBJ2-7, with a possible D match to TRBD1 (6 bases). Per germline, CDR1 SGHTA and CDR2 FQGNSA. The CDR3 sequence is 13 residues long. V was cut by 5 bases and J by 2 bases, with 10 bases left in between. In nucleotides, the CDR3 is TGTGCCAGCAGCGCAGGGGTAGCCTACGAGCAGTACTTC. It encodes CASSAGVAYEQYF.

This clonotype has only a few counts. The chain employs TRBV13 and TRBJ2-1; 8 positions match TRBD2. Germline CDR1 is PRHDT and CDR2 is FYEKMQ (reference sequence). J lost 8 bases, V lost 5 bases, and 11 bases had no gene match. The CDR3 has 15 residues. The CDR3 DNA reads as TGTGCCAGCAGCCCGCCCGGGACTAGGGAAGATGAGCAGTTCTTC. Its protein product is CASSPPGTREDEQFF.

This clonotype was recorded many times. The chain is built from TRBV7-2 and TRBJ2-1; 9 bases fit TRBD2. J gave up 9 bases and V 5 bases, and 11 bases lay outside the gene matches. There are 15 residues in the CDR3. CDR1 is SGHTA and CDR2 is FQGNSA in the germline V gene. Here the CDR3 reads CASSERLAEAGEQFF. In nucleotides, the CDR3 is TGTGCCAGCAGCGAAAGACTAGCGGAGGCGGGTGAGCAGTTCTTC.

Worth noting for this clonotype: It may be a read error: a sequence one base away is much more abundant. The chain recombines TRBV29-1 with TRBJ1-1; possibly TRBD1 for D (5 bases). Germline CDR1 reads SQVTM; CDR2 reads ANQGSEA. The CDR3 is 12 residues long. V lost 8 bases and J 0 bases, leaving 10 bases between the germline ends. CDR3 sequence reads: CSMTAMNTEAFF. The DNA for the CDR3 is TGCAGCATGACAGCTATGAACACTGAAGCTTTCTTT.

In its sample, this clonotype was seen a few times. CDR3 DNA: TGTGCCAGCACCAAACCCTGGGAGGACACTAACACCGGGGAGCTGTTTTTT. Protein product: CASTKPWEDTNTGELFF. V usage is TRBV7-2 and J usage is TRBJ2-2; a weak D match, TRBD2 (6 bases). V gave up 7 bases and J gave up 2 bases, with 20 bases separating them. CDR3 length equals 17 residues. Per germline, CDR1 SGHTA and CDR2 FQGNSA.

Concerning this clonotype: A much larger clone is a single base away; this may be a read error. This CDR3 is CASRDKSYNQPKHF. In DNA, the CDR3 is TGTGCCAGCAGGGACAAGTCCTACAATCAGCCCAAGCATTTT. The chain couples TRBV28 to TRBJ1-5; tentatively, D is TRBD1 (5 bases). Per the germline V gene, CDR1 is MDHEN and CDR2 is SYDVKM. The CDR3 extends over 14 amino acids.

The sample holds many counts of this clonotype. The V and J genes are TRBV5-1 and TRBJ2-1; 8 bases fit TRBD1. Trimming removed 0 bases from V and 8 bases from J; junction bases left unmatched: 4. This CDR3 is built from 14 residues. CDR1 and CDR2 from the germline V gene are SGHRS and YFSETQ. The CDR3 DNA reads TGCGCCAGCAGCTTGGGACAGGGGAGAGATGAGCAGTTCTTC. Its protein is CASSLGQGRDEQFF.

The chain employs TRBV30 and TRBJ1-1; D might be TRBD1 (6 bases). The CDR3 has 12 residues. The V and J ends lost 0 bases and 10 bases respectively, with 12 bases between them. CDR1 is GTSNPN, CDR2 SVGIG, per germline (reference sequence). The CDR3 DNA sequence: TGTGCCTGGAGTGTACGATTAGGGGGAGCTTTCTTT. As protein: CAWSVRLGGAFF.

Points on this clonotype: This likely comes from a read error, as the CDR3 has no conserved phenylalanine or tryptophan at its end. V usage is TRBV5-3 and J usage is TRBJ1-2, with D unresolved. TRBV5-3 is known as an ORF, though its function is uncertain. Trimming removed 8 bases at V and 8 bases at J, with 13 bases between. The CDR3 covers 11 residues. The CDR3 loop reads CASRTQGGYTL. CDR3 DNA: TGTGCCAGCAGGACGCAAGGAGGCTACACCCTC.

This clonotype was seen only a few times. The genes are TRBV28 and TRBJ2-5; TRBD1 might be the D (6 bases). The CDR3 is 13 residues long. Germline loops: CDR1 MDHEN, CDR2 SYDVKM. Trimming took 5 bases from V and 3 from J, leaving 10 bases between them. The CDR3 protein is CASSLNREETQYF. The DNA of the CDR3 is TGTGCCAGCAGTCTAAACAGGGAAGAGACCCAGTACTTC.

The CDR3 region is CSAREELRAYEQYF. CDR3 bases: TGCAGTGCTAGAGAGGAGTTGCGCGCCTACGAGCAGTACTTC. The rearrangement links TRBV20-1 to TRBJ2-7; D gene uncertain. From germline, CDR1 is DFQATT and CDR2 SNEGSKA (reference sequence). V was shortened by 0 bases and J by 2 bases, with 11 bases between the two germline ends. The CDR3 runs 14 residues.

This clonotype turned up a few times. The chain is built from TRBV7-2 and TRBJ2-3, with 7 bases identical to TRBD2. The CDR3 sequence is 14 residues long. The germline gives CDR1 SGHTA, CDR2 FQGNSA. V lost 6 bases to trimming and J lost 2 bases; unmatched junction nucleotides: 5. The CDR3 loop is CASRGGGYTDTQYF. CDR3 sequence (DNA): TGTGCCAGCAGGGGGGGGGGGTACACAGATACGCAGTATTTT.

In this sample, this clonotype turned up a few times. This chain links TRBV6-1 with TRBJ1-5, with TRBD1 matching over 11 bases. The CDR3 has 16 residues. CDR1 is MNHNS, CDR2 SASEGT, per germline. Trimming removed 8 bases from V and 0 bases from J; junction bases left unmatched: 6. CDR3 coding DNA: TGTGCCAGCCGGGACAGGGGGGCATATAGCAATCAGCCCCAGCATTTT. This gives the protein CASRDRGAYSNQPQHF.